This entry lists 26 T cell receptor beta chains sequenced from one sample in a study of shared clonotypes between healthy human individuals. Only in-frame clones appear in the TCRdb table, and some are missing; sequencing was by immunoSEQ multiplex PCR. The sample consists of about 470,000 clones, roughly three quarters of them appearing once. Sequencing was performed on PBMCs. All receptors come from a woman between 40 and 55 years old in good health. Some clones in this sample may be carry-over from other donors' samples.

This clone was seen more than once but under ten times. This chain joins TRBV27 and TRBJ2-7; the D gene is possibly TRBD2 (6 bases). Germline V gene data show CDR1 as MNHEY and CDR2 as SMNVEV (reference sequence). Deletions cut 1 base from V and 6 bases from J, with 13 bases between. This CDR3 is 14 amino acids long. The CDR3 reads CASSLYGTVGEQYF. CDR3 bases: TGTGCCAGCAGTTTATACGGGACTGTCGGCGAGCAGTACTTC.

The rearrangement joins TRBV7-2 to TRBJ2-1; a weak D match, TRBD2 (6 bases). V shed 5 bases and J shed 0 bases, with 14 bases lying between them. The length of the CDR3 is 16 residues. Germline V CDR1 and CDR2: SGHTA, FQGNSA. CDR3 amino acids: CASSRRGLSSYNEQFF. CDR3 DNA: TGTGCCAGCAGCCGTAGAGGACTAAGCTCCTACAATGAGCAGTTCTTC.

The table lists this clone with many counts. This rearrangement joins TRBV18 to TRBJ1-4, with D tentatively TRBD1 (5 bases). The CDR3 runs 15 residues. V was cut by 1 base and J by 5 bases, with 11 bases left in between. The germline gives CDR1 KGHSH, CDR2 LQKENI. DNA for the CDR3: TGTGCCAGCTCACCACAGGGGACTTCAAATGAAAAACTGTTTTTT. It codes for CASSPQGTSNEKLFF.

CDR3 in DNA: TGTGCCAGCAGTGAGGGCCCCAGGGGGAATCAGCCCCAGCATTTT. Translating gives CASSEGPRGNQPQHF. This chain connects TRBV6-1 to TRBJ1-5; 7 positions agree with TRBD1. Losses at the gene ends were 3 bases for V and 4 bases for J; bases not matched to a gene: 6. The CDR3 runs to 15 residues. Germline values: CDR1 MNHNS, CDR2 SASEGT.

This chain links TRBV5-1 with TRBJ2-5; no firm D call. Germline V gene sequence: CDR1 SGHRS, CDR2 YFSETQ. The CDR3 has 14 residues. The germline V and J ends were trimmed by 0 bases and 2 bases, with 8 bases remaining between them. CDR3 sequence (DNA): TGCGCCAGCAGCTTGGGGGTCACACAAGAGACCCAGTACTTC. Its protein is CASSLGVTQETQYF.

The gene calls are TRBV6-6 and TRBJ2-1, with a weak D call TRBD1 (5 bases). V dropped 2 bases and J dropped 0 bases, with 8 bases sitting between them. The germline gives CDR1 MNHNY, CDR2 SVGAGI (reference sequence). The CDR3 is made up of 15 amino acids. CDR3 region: CASSYVQGSYNEQFF. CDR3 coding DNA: TGTGCCAGCAGTTACGTCCAGGGCTCCTACAATGAGCAGTTCTTC.

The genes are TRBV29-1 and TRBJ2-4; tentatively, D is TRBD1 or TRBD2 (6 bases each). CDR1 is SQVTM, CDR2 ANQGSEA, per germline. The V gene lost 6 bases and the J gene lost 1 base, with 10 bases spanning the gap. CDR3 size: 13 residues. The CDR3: CSVRGGAKNIQYF. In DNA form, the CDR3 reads TGCAGCGTCCGAGGGGGGGCCAAAAACATTCAGTACTTC.

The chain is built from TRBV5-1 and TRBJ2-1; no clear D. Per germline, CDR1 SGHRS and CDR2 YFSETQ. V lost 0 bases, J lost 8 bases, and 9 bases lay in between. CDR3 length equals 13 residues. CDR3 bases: TGCGCCAGCAGCTTGGTGTCACGCCATGAGCAGTTCTTC. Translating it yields CASSLVSRHEQFF.

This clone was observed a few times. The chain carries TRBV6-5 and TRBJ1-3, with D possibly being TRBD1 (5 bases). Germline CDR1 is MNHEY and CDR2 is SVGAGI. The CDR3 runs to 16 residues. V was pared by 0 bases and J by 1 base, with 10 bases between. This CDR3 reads CASSYSRQYSGNTIYF. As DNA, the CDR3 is TGTGCCAGCAGTTACTCGAGACAGTATTCTGGAAACACCATATATTTT.

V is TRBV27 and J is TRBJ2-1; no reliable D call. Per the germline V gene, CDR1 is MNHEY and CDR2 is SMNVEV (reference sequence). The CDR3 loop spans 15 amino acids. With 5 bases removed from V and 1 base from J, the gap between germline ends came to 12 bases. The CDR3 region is CASSPRTRSYNEQFF. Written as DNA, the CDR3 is TGTGCCAGCAGTCCCCGGACCAGATCCTACAATGAGCAGTTCTTC.

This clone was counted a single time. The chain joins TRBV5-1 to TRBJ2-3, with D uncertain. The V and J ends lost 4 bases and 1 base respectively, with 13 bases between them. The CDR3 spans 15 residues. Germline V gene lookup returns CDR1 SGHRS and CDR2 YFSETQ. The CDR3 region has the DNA TGCGCCAGCAGCCCGGCCCAGCTGCGCACAGATACGCAGTATTTT. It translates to CASSPAQLRTDTQYF.

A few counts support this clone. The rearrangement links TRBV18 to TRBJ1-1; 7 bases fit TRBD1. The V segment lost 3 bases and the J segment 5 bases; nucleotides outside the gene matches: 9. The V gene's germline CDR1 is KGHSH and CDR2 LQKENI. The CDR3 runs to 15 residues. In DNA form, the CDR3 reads TGTGCCAGCTCACCGGAACAGGGGTTGGATACTGAAGCTTTCTTT. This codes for CASSPEQGLDTEAFF. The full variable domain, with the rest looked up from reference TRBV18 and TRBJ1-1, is NAGVMQNPRHLVRRRGQEARLRCSPMKGHSHVYWYRQLPEEGLKFMVYLQKENIIDESGMPKERFSAEFPKEGPSILRIQQVVRGDSAAYFCASSPEQGLDTEAFFGQGTRLTVV.

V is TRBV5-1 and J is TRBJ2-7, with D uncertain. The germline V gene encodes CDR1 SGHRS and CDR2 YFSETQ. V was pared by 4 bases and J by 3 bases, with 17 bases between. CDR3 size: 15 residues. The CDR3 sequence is CASSLQSSLGYEQYF. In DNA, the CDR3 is TGCGCCAGCAGCCTGCAAAGTAGTCTTGGCTACGAGCAGTACTTC.

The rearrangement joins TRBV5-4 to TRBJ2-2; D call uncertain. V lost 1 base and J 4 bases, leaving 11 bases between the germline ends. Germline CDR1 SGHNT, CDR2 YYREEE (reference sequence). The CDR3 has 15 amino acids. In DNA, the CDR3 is TGTGCCAGCAGCTTGTTTGTCAGCCCCACCGGGGAGCTGTTTTTT. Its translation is CASSLFVSPTGELFF.

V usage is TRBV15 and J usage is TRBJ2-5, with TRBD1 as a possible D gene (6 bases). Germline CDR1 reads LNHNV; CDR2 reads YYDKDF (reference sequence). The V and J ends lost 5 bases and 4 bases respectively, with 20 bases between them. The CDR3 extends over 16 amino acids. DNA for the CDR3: TGTGCCACCAGCGGAACAGCACCACAGGGCGGAGAGACCCAGTACTTC. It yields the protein CATSGTAPQGGETQYF. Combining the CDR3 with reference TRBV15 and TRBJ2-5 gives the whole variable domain DAMVIQNPRYQVTQFGKPVTLSCSQTLNHNVMYWYQQKSSQAPKLLFHYYDKDFNNEADTPDNFQSRRPNTSFCFLDIRSPGLGDTAMYLCATSGTAPQGGETQYFGPGTRLLVL.

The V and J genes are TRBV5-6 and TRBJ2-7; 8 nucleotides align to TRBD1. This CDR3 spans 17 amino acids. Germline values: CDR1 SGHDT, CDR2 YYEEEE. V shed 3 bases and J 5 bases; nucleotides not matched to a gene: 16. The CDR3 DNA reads TGTGCCAGCAGCTCCCTCTTCTCGACAGGGGTAAGAGACGAGCAGTACTTC. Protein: CASSSLFSTGVRDEQYF.

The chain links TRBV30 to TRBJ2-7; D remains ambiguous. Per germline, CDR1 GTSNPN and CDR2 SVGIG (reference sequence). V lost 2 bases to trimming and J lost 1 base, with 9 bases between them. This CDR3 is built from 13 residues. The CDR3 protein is CAWSIRASYEQYF. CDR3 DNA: TGTGCCTGGAGTATAAGGGCGTCCTACGAGCAGTACTTC.

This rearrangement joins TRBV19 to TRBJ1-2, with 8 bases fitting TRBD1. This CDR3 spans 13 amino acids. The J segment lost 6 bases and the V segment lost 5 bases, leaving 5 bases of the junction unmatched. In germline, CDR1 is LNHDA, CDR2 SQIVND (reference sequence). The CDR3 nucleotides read TGTGCCAGTAGTCGACAGGGGAGCGATGGCTACACCTTC. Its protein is CASSRQGSDGYTF.

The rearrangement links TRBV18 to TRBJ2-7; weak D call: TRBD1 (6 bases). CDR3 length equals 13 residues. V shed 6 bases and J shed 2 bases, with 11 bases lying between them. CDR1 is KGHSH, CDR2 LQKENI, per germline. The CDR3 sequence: CASSPGDTYEQYF. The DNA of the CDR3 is TGTGCCAGCTCGCCCGGGGACACCTACGAGCAGTACTTC.

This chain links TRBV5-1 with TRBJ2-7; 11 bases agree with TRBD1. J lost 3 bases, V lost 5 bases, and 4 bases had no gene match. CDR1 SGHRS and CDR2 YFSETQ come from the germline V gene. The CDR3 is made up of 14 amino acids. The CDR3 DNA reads TGCGCCAGCAGGGAGGGACAGGGGGGCTACGAGCAGTACTTC. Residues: CASREGQGGYEQYF.

The CDR3 DNA is TGCAGCGACATGAACCTGGACAGGGGTCTTGATGAGCAGTTCTTC. Translating it yields CSDMNLDRGLDEQFF. This chain links TRBV29-1 with TRBJ2-1, with TRBD1 matching 9 bases. This CDR3 is built from 15 residues. Germline V gives CDR1 SQVTM, CDR2 ANQGSEA. Trimming at V came to 7 bases and at J to 8 bases, leaving 15 bases not matched to a gene.

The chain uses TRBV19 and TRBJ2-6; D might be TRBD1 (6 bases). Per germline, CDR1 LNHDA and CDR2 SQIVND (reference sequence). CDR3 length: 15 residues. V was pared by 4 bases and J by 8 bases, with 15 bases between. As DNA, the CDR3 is TGTGCCAGTAGTACAGGGGATGGTCTGACCAACGTCCTGACTTTC. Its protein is CASSTGDGLTNVLTF.

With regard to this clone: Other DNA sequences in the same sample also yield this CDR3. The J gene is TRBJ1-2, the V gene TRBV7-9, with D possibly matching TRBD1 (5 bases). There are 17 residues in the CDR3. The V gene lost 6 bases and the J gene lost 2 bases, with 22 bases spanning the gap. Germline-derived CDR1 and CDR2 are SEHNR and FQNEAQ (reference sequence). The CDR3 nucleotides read TGTGCCAGCAGTTTGTTGTCGTCGGGCAGGGAAAACTATGGCTACACCTTC. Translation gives CASSLLSSGRENYGYTF. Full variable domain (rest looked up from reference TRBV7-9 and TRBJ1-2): DTGVSQNPRHKITKRGQNVTFRCDPISEHNRLYWYRQTLGQGPEFLTYFQNEAQLEKSRLLSDRFSAERPKGSFSTLEIQRTEQGDSAMYLCASSLLSSGRENYGYTFGSGTRLTVV.

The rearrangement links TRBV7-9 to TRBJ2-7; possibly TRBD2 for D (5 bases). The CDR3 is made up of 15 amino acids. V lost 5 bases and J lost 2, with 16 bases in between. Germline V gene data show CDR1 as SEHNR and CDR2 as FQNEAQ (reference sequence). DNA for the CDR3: TGTGCCAGCAGCCAAGACGACACTAGTCCCTACGAGCAGTACTTC. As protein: CASSQDDTSPYEQYF. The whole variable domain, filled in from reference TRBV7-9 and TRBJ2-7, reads DTGVSQNPRHKITKRGQNVTFRCDPISEHNRLYWYRQTLGQGPEFLTYFQNEAQLEKSRLLSDRFSAERPKGSFSTLEIQRTEQGDSAMYLCASSQDDTSPYEQYFGPGTRLTVT.

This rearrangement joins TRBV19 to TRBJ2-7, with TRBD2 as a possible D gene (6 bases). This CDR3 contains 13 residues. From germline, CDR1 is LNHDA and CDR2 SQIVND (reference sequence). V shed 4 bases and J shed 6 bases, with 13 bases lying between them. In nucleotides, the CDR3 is TGTGCCAGTAGTAAGGGCGGGGTCGCCGAGCAGTACTTC. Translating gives CASSKGGVAEQYF.

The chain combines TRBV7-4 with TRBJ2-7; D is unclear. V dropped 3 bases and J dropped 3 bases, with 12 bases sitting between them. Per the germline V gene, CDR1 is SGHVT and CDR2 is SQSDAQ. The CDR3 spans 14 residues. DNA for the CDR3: TGTGCCAGCAGCTTTTCGGGCCTAAGCTACGAGCAGTACTTC. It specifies CASSFSGLSYEQYF. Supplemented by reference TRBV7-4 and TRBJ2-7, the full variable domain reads GAGVSQSPRYKVAKRGRDVALRCDSISGHVTLYWYRQTLGQGSEVLTYSQSDAQRDKSGRPSGRFSAERPERSVSTLKIQRTEQGDSAVYLCASSFSGLSYEQYFGPGTRLTVT.